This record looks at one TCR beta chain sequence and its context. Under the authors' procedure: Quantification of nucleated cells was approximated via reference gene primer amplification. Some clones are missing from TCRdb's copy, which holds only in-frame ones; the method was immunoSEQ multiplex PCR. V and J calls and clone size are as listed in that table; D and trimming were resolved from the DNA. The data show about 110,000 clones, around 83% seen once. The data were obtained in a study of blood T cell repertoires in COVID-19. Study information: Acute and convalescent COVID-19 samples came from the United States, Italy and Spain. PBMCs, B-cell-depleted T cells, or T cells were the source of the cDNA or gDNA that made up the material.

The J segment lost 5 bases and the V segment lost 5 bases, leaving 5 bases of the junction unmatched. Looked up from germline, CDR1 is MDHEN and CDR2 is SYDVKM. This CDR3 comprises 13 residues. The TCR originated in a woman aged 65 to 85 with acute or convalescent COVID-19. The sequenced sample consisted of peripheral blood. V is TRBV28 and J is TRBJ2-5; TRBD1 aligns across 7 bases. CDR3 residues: CASSTGVGETQYF. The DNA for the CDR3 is TGTGCCAGCAGTACAGGGGTTGGGGAGACCCAGTACTTC.